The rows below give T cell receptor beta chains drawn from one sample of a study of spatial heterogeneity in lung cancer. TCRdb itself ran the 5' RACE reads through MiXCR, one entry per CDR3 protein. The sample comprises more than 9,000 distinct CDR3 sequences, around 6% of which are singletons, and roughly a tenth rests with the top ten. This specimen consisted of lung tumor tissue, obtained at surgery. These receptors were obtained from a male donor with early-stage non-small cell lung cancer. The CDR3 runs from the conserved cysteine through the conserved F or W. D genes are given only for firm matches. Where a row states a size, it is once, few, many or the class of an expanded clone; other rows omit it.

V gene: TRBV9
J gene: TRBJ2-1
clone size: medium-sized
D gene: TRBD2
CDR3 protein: CASSRRGGNEQFF
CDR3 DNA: TGTGCCAGCAGCCGCCGCGGGGGAAATGAGCAGTTCTTC

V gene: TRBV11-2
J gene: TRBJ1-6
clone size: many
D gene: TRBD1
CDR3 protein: CASSLGSGTGFSPLHF
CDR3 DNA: TGTGCCAGCAGCTTAGGTTCCGGGACAGGGTTTTCACCCCTCCACTTT

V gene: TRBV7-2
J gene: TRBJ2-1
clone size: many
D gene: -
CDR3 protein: CASSFGSSVFNEQFF
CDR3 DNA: TGTGCCAGCAGCTTTGGGTCTAGTGTCTTCAATGAGCAGTTCTTC

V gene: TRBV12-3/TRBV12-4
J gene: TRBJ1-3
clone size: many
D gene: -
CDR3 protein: CASSPPAGTGNTIYF
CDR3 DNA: TGTGCCAGCAGCCCCCCCGCAGGGACTGGAAACACCATATATTTT

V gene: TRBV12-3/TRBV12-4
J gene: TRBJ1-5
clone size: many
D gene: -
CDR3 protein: CASSLGAGGSNQPQHF
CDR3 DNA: TGTGCCAGCAGCCTGGGGGCCGGGGGCAGCAATCAGCCCCAGCATTTT

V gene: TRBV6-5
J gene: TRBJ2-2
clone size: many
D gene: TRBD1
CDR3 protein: CASSYSQGAGELFF
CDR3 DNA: TGTGCCAGCAGTTACTCACAGGGGGCCGGGGAGCTGTTTTTT

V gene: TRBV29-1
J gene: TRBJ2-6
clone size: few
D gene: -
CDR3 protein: CSVGATTGANVLTF
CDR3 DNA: TGCAGCGTCGGTGCTACCACTGGGGCCAACGTCCTGACTTTC

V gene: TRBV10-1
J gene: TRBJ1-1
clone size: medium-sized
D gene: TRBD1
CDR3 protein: CASRPGQANTEAFF
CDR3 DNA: TGCGCCAGCAGACCGGGACAGGCCAACACTGAAGCTTTCTTT

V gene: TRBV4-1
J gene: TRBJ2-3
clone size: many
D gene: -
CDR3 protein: CASSQEGLSTDTQYF
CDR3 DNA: TGCGCCAGCAGCCAAGAGGGCCTGAGTACCGATACGCAGTATTTT

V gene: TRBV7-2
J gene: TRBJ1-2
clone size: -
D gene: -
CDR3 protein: CASSLSGRWGYGYTF
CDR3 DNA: TGTGCCAGCAGCTTATCCGGCAGGTGGGGCTATGGCTACACCTTC